This TCR beta chain emerged from a study of shared clonotypes between healthy human individuals. Per germline, CDR1 LNHDA and CDR2 SQIVND (reference sequence). CDR3 length equals 14 residues. With 6 bases clipped from V and 2 bases from J, the junction kept 6 bases outside the gene matches. Authors' data handling: ImmunoSEQ gave junction-only sequences without quality scores, so filtering differed. Using immunoSEQ multiplex PCR, the repertoire was profiled, and TCRdb retains in-frame clones only, with some absent. That table furnishes V, J and clone size, whereas the DNA furnished D and trimming. Of millions of clones listed, approximately 95% were seen once; the top ten hold 0.39%.

This TCR was sampled from a man between 18 and 35 years old in good health. Some clones in this sample may be carry-over from other donors' samples. Sample: naive CD4+ T cells from PBMCs. Noted subset: CD45RA+ positively selected. The chain joins TRBV19 to TRBJ2-7; 8 nucleotides line up with TRBD1. The CDR3 reads CASRMDRDTYEQYF. CDR3 DNA: TGTGCCAGTAGGATGGACAGGGACACCTACGAGCAGTACTTC.